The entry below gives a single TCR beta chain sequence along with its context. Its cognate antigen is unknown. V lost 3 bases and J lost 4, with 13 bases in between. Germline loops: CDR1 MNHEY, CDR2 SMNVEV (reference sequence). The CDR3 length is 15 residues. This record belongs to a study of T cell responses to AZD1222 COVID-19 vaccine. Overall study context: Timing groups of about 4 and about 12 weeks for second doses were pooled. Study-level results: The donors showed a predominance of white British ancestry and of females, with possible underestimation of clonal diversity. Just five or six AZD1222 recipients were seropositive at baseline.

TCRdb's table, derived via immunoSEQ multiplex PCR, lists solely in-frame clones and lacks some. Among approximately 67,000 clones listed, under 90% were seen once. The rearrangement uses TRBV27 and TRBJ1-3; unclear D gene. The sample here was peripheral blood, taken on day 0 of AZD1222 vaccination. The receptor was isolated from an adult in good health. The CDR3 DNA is TGTGCCAGCAGTTTTCGACTTAGGGCCGGAAACACCATATATTTT. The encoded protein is CASSFRLRAGNTIYF.